Below are 12 T cell receptor beta chains sequenced from a single sample in a study of blood T cell repertoires in COVID-19. Some clones are missing from TCRdb's copy, which holds only in-frame ones; the method was immunoSEQ multiplex PCR. The table records under 300,000 clones, roughly 86% of them present only once. The sample taken for sequencing was PBMCs or T cells enriched from blood (not recorded which). All receptors derive from a middle-aged woman with acute COVID-19.

V and J are TRBV15 and TRBJ1-1, with a weak D call TRBD1 (5 bases). This CDR3 spans 15 amino acids. Germline CDR1 LNHNV, CDR2 YYDKDF (reference sequence). V lost 3 bases, J lost 0 bases, and 11 bases lay in between. The CDR3 bases are TGTGCCACCAGCAGGAACGGGGGGATGAACACTGAAGCTTTCTTT. It translates to CATSRNGGMNTEAFF.

The chain joins TRBV6-1 to TRBJ1-5; D might be TRBD1 (5 bases). Per germline, CDR1 MNHNS and CDR2 SASEGT. The CDR3 has 17 residues. The ends were cut back, 0 bases at V and 0 bases at J, with 12 bases in the middle. CDR3 region: CASSEALDSHSNQPQHF. Written as DNA, the CDR3 is TGTGCCAGCAGTGAAGCTCTTGACAGTCATAGCAATCAGCCCCAGCATTTT.

This clone came up a few times. The gene calls are TRBV5-5 and TRBJ1-1; D is uncertain. There are 14 residues in the CDR3. The germline V and J ends were trimmed by 0 bases and 1 base, with 7 bases remaining between them. Germline assignment: CDR1 SGHKS and CDR2 YYEKEE (reference sequence). CDR3 loop: CASSLETRNTEAFF. DNA of the CDR3: TGTGCCAGCAGCTTGGAGACTCGGAACACTGAAGCTTTCTTT.

This clone was observed a single time. V is TRBV12-3 or TRBV12-4 and J is TRBJ2-1, with no clear D. V was clipped by 2 bases and J by 4 bases, with 6 bases between them. The CDR3 totals 13 residues. CDR3 region: CASSLSDYNEQFF. As DNA, the CDR3 is TGTGCCAGCAGTTTATCAGATTACAATGAGCAGTTCTTC.

The chain joins TRBV7-3 to TRBJ2-7; 12 nucleotides agree with TRBD2. Germline V gives CDR1 SGHTA, CDR2 FQGTGA. The CDR3 has 14 residues. After removal of 5 bases from V and 5 bases from J, the junction contained 4 bases not matched to a gene. CDR3 protein: CASSRTSGTDEQYF. The CDR3 DNA reads as TGTGCCAGCAGCCGGACTAGCGGGACGGACGAGCAGTACTTC. The complete variable domain, with remaining parts taken from reference TRBV7-3 and TRBJ2-7, reads GAGVSQTPSNKVTEKGKYVELRCDPISGHTALYWYRQSLGQGPEFLIYFQGTGAADDSGLPNDRFFAVRPEGSVSTLKIQRTERGDSAVYLCASSRTSGTDEQYFGPGTRLTVT.

The chain combines TRBV9 with TRBJ1-2; 9 nucleotides align to TRBD1. Unmatched junction bases numbered 4, after V lost 3 bases and J lost 1 base. The CDR3 runs to 15 residues. CDR1 and CDR2 (germline): SGDLS, YYNGEE. The CDR3 sequence: CASSGGQGLNYGYTF. The CDR3 nucleotides are TGTGCCAGCAGCGGGGGACAGGGCCTTAACTATGGCTACACCTTC.

V usage is TRBV2 and J usage is TRBJ2-3; the match to TRBD2 covers 9 bases. The CDR3 totals 15 residues. Germline lookup yields CDR1 SNHLY and CDR2 FYNNEI. The V gene end was trimmed by 6 bases and the J gene end by 2 bases; junction bases not matched to a gene: 6. CDR3 in DNA: TGTGCCAGCAGAAAGACTAGCGGAGCCACAGATACGCAGTATTTT. It encodes CASRKTSGATDTQYF.

V is TRBV29-1 and J is TRBJ1-6; no reliable D call. Germline-derived CDR1 and CDR2 are SQVTM and ANQGSEA. The CDR3 runs to 13 residues. The V end lost 4 bases, the J end lost 3 bases, and 7 bases lay between the germline ends. CDR3 protein: CSVAPGYNSPLHF. For the CDR3, the DNA is TGCAGCGTTGCGCCGGGCTATAATTCACCCCTCCACTTT.

This clone was seen a few times. The rearrangement joins TRBV19 to TRBJ1-5; D perhaps matches TRBD1 (5 bases). Looked up from germline, CDR1 is LNHDA and CDR2 is SQIVND (reference sequence). This CDR3 is built from 16 residues. Trimming cost V 5 bases and J 4 bases, with 18 bases left between them. CDR3 sequence reads: CASSLRGVKVNQPQHF. CDR3 sequence (DNA): TGTGCCAGTAGTCTCCGGGGGGTCAAGGTTAATCAGCCCCAGCATTTT.

The chain combines TRBV7-4 with TRBJ2-7; TRBD1 is a possible D gene (6 bases). Trimming pared 0 bases from V and 0 bases from J, leaving 12 bases between. Per the germline V gene, CDR1 is SGHVT and CDR2 is SQSDAQ. CDR3 length: 16 residues. CDR3 protein: CASSLALGGSSYEQYF. The CDR3 DNA follows: TGTGCCAGCAGCTTAGCGCTAGGGGGTAGCTCCTACGAGCAGTACTTC. Drawing the rest from reference TRBV7-4 and TRBJ2-7, the complete variable domain is GAGVSQSPRYKVAKRGRDVALRCDSISGHVTLYWYRQTLGQGSEVLTYSQSDAQRDKSGRPSGRFSAERPERSVSTLKIQRTEQGDSAVYLCASSLALGGSSYEQYFGPGTRLTVT.

The J gene is TRBJ1-5, the V gene TRBV5-1; TRBD1 agrees at 7 bases. The V gene's germline CDR1 is SGHRS and CDR2 YFSETQ. The CDR3 runs to 14 residues. Trimming removed 0 bases from V and 4 bases from J; junction bases left unmatched: 1. The CDR3 DNA reads TGCGCCAGCAGCTTGGAGGGGGCGAATCAGCCCCAGCATTTT. It translates to CASSLEGANQPQHF.

The chain combines TRBV30 with TRBJ1-3; no definite D call. Germline CDR1 GTSNPN, CDR2 SVGIG (reference sequence). The ends were cut back, 8 bases at V and 0 bases at J, with 14 bases in the middle. CDR3 length: 14 amino acids. The CDR3 reads CAGPIGNSGNTIYF. As DNA, the CDR3 is TGTGCCGGGCCGATTGGTAACTCTGGAAACACCATATATTTT.